What follows is one T cell receptor (beta chain) and its context. Its antigen remains unidentified. These data belong to a study of PD-1 blockade in classical Hodgkin lymphoma. Libraries were prepared by immunoSEQ multiplex PCR; TCRdb keeps only in-frame clonotypes and omits some of them. This table has 80,000 to 100,000 clones, roughly 92% appearing once. Study-level results: Repertoire differences have undefined causes, possibly disease activity or prior therapy. Newly diagnosed patients were reported to exhibit reduced baseline TCR diversity relative to healthy donors. Only CD4+ TCR diversity, not CD8+, had risen significantly by C4D1.

All patients experienced relapse after autologous stem cell transplantation, and brentuximab vedotin exposure was variable. V gave up 3 bases and J gave up 9 bases, with 6 bases separating them. The CDR3 runs to 11 residues. CDR1 is MNHNS and CDR2 is SASEGT in the germline V gene. The sequence was obtained from a human donor with classical Hodgkin lymphoma. Sequenced material: peripheral blood mononuclear cells (PBMCs), taken at baseline. The chain couples TRBV6-1 to TRBJ2-1; D is uncertain. The CDR3 region is CASSDTIEQFF. CDR3 nucleotide sequence: TGTGCCAGCAGTGATACGATTGAGCAGTTCTTC.